A selection of T cell receptor beta chains follows, all from one sample in a study of high-grade serous ovarian cancer treatment subgroups. Sequenced by immunoSEQ multiplex PCR; TCRdb stores in-frame clones only, minus some. Of 30,000 or so clones listed, under 90% were seen once; the top ten hold approximately 2.3%. Sequenced: tumor tissue. These TCRs come from a human donor with high-grade serous ovarian cancer. Each CDR3 is given with its conserved first and last residue. Clone size, where shown, is once, few, many, or a class for clones that have expanded.

j_gene: TRBJ1-1
v_gene: TRBV4-1
abundance: .
CDR3aa: CANSQATGGTEAFF

j_gene: TRBJ2-2
v_gene: TRBV6-1
abundance: few
CDR3aa: CASSAAGLAGAGTGELFF

j_gene: TRBJ1-5
v_gene: TRBV19
abundance: few
CDR3aa: CASSIGDSQPQHF

j_gene: TRBJ1-5
v_gene: TRBV30
abundance: .
CDR3aa: CAWKVGNQPQHF

j_gene: TRBJ1-1
v_gene: TRBV7-6
abundance: .
CDR3aa: CASSLRGTGLSGAFF

j_gene: TRBJ2-7
v_gene: TRBV5-1
abundance: .
CDR3aa: CASNPGTVEAYEQYF

j_gene: TRBJ1-1
v_gene: TRBV28
abundance: few
CDR3aa: CASSLGTRGGRTEAFF

j_gene: TRBJ2-3
v_gene: TRBV5-4
abundance: .
CDR3aa: CASSPQRAGGGTQYF

j_gene: TRBJ1-5
v_gene: TRBV28
abundance: .
CDR3aa: CASSPPDSGVGQPQHF

j_gene: TRBJ2-3
v_gene: TRBV15
abundance: .
CDR3aa: CATRRGTDTQYF

j_gene: TRBJ2-7
v_gene: TRBV27
abundance: once
CDR3aa: CASSLDRGYEQYF

j_gene: TRBJ2-5
v_gene: TRBV30
abundance: .
CDR3aa: CAWNPGGETQYF

j_gene: TRBJ2-7
v_gene: TRBV18
abundance: .
CDR3aa: CASSADRDDYEQYF

j_gene: TRBJ1-4
v_gene: TRBV5-4
abundance: .
CDR3aa: CASSPRGGGRAEKLFF